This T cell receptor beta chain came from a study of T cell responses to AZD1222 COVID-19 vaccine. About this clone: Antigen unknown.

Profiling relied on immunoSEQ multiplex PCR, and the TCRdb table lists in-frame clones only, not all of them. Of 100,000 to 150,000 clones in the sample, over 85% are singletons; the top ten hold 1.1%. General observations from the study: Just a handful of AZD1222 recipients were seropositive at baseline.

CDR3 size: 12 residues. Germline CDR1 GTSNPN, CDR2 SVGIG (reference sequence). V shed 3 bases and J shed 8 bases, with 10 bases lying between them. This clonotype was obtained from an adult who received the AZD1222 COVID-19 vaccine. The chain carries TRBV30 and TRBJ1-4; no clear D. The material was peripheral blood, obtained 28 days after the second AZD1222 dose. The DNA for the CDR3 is TGTGCCTGGAGACGTCCCCCCGAAAAACTGTTTTTT. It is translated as CAWRRPPEKLFF. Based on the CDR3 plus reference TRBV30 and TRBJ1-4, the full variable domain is SQTIHQWPATLVQPVGSPLSLECTVEGTSNPNLYWYRQAAGRGLQLLFYSVGIGQISSEVPQNLSASRPQDRQFILSSKKLLLSDSGFYLCAWRRPPEKLFFGSGTQLSVL.